The 13 T cell receptor beta chains below come from one sample, sequenced in a study of blood T cell repertoires in COVID-19. The repertoire was sequenced with immunoSEQ multiplex PCR; TCRdb's copy has only in-frame clones and lacks some. The sample lists tens of thousands of clones; roughly four fifths were seen once. Material: peripheral blood. These receptors came from a woman aged 80 or older with acute or convalescent COVID-19.

This chain connects TRBV7-2 to TRBJ2-1; D may be TRBD2 (6 bases). The CDR3 is made up of 15 amino acids. CDR1 and CDR2 (germline): SGHTA, FQGNSA. Trimming removed 1 base at V and 6 bases at J, with 13 bases between. CDR3 in DNA: TGTGCCAGCAGCTTAGGGCGACTAGAGAGCAATGAGCAGTTCTTC. Protein product: CASSLGRLESNEQFF.

This clone came up once. This chain uses TRBV5-1 with TRBJ2-7, with D uncertain. This CDR3 is built from 14 residues. V shed 0 bases and J shed 2 bases, with 9 bases lying between them. Germline CDR1 and CDR2: SGHRS and YFSETQ. CDR3 loop: CASSLDAATYEQYF. The CDR3 nucleotides are TGCGCCAGCAGCTTGGACGCGGCAACCTACGAGCAGTACTTC. Supplemented by reference TRBV5-1 and TRBJ2-7, the full variable domain reads KAGVTQTPRYLIKTRGQQVTLSCSPISGHRSVSWYQQTPGQGLQFLFEYFSETQRNKGNFPGRFSGRQFSNSRSEMNVSTLELGDSALYLCASSLDAATYEQYFGPGTRLTVT.

This clone was detected a few times. The rearrangement links TRBV24-1 to TRBJ1-1, with D tentatively TRBD1 (6 bases). The CDR3 is 14 amino acids. V shed 3 bases and J shed 10 bases, with 17 bases lying between them. The germline gives CDR1 KGHDR, CDR2 SFDVKD. CDR3 bases: TGTGCCACCAGTGATACCGCAGGGGAAAGGAGAGCTTTCTTT. It translates to CATSDTAGERRAFF.

The V gene is TRBV7-6, the J gene TRBJ2-2, with a possible D match to TRBD1 (6 bases). The germline V and J ends were trimmed by 2 bases and 0 bases, with 16 bases remaining between them. The CDR3 contains 18 residues. Germline V lookup: CDR1 SGHVS, CDR2 FNYEAQ. CDR3 residues: CASSLNPIGQTNTGELFF. The CDR3 nucleotides read TGTGCCAGCAGCTTAAATCCGATTGGACAGACGAACACCGGGGAGCTGTTTTTT.

The rearrangement joins TRBV7-6 to TRBJ2-1; 10 nucleotides line up with TRBD1. The J segment lost 10 bases and the V segment lost 4 bases, leaving 25 bases of the junction unmatched. Germline V gene sequence: CDR1 SGHVS, CDR2 FNYEAQ. CDR3 length: 20 amino acids. CDR3: CASSSLTGGGPGGRWGEQFF. DNA for the CDR3: TGTGCCAGCAGCTCCCTGACAGGGGGCGGACCGGGAGGCCGATGGGGAGAGCAGTTCTTC.

A note on this clone: Germline is not matched at one junction end, which may reflect a read error. J is TRBJ2-2 and V is TRBV10-3; D unresolved. The CDR3 loop spans 13 amino acids. Germline V CDR1 and CDR2: ENHRY, SYGVKD. The CDR3 spells CAIGEEYTGELFF. The CDR3 nucleotides are TGTGCCATCGGTGAGGAGTACACCGGGGAGCTGTTTTTT.

The chain employs TRBV3-1 (or the pseudogene TRBV3-2) and TRBJ2-5; 9 bases fit TRBD2. This CDR3 comprises 14 residues. V was pared by 8 bases and J by 3 bases, with 7 bases of the junction left unmatched. Germline lookup yields CDR1 LGHDT and CDR2 YNNKEL (reference sequence). CDR3 in DNA: TGTGCCAGCGGAAGGTCTAGCGGGAAAGAGACCCAGTACTTC. This translates into CASGRSSGKETQYF.

The chain recombines TRBV3-1 (or the pseudogene TRBV3-2) with TRBJ2-2; D is ambiguous. Per germline, CDR1 LGHDT and CDR2 YNNKEL (reference sequence). V gave up 4 bases and J gave up 0 bases, with 12 bases separating them. The CDR3 extends over 16 amino acids. The CDR3 DNA sequence: TGTGCCAGCAGCCTCCCTAGGAGCCCGAACACCGGGGAGCTGTTTTTT. As protein: CASSLPRSPNTGELFF.

The chain carries TRBV7-2 and TRBJ1-1; no firm D call. Germline CDR1 reads SGHTA; CDR2 reads FQGNSA. CDR3 length: 12 residues. The V gene lost 0 bases and the J gene lost 7 bases, with 6 bases spanning the gap. The CDR3 region has the DNA TGTGCCAGCAGCTTAGCCACGGGTGAAGCTTTCTTT. Protein sequence: CASSLATGEAFF.

The chain joins TRBV19 to TRBJ1-5; D might be TRBD1 (5 bases). Per germline, CDR1 LNHDA and CDR2 SQIVND (reference sequence). Trimming took 7 bases from V and 0 from J, leaving 13 bases between them. This CDR3 region has 15 residues. The DNA of the CDR3 is TGTGCCAGTACTTTGGGGGACTATAGCAATCAGCCCCAGCATTTT. The encoded protein is CASTLGDYSNQPQHF.

The chain combines TRBV7-2 with TRBJ2-7; 7 nucleotides match TRBD2. The germline CDR1 and CDR2 sequences are SGHTA and FQGNSA. V was clipped by 3 bases and J by 6 bases; unmatched bases: 11. The CDR3 spans 15 residues. The CDR3: CASSFVGSSGGEQYF. The CDR3 bases are TGTGCCAGCAGCTTCGTCGGTAGCTCGGGGGGCGAGCAGTACTTC.

This clone was counted many times. V and J are TRBV27 and TRBJ2-7; D is perhaps TRBD2 (5 bases). The CDR3 spans 16 residues. Germline assignment: CDR1 MNHEY and CDR2 SMNVEV (reference sequence). Trimming cost V 6 bases and J 0 bases, with 18 bases left between them. Written as DNA, the CDR3 is TGTGCCAGCAGAACCCCCCCGCGGGCCCTCTCCTACGAGCAGTACTTC. Protein: CASRTPPRALSYEQYF.

The J gene is TRBJ1-5, the V gene TRBV24-1; 7 bases align to TRBD1. V was clipped by 3 bases and J by 4 bases; unmatched bases: 2. This CDR3 spans 14 amino acids. The V gene's germline CDR1 is KGHDR and CDR2 SFDVKD. This chain's CDR3 is CATSDVDRNQPQHF. CDR3 DNA sequence: TGTGCCACCAGTGATGTGGACAGGAATCAGCCCCAGCATTTT.